This T cell receptor beta chain originates from a study of cytomegalovirus exposure and HLA in healthy donors. Study overall: Early release data held 85 million or so unique TCRs from HLA-typed donors.

The PCR used 60 Vbeta and 13 Jbeta primers. TCRdb's copy holds only in-frame clones and misses some; the assay was immunoSEQ multiplex PCR. Among over 150,000 clones, 60% to 85% were seen once, and the ten largest hold roughly 1.6%. In this sample, this clone turned up a few times. The antigen remains undetermined. Germline V lookup: CDR1 SGHTA, CDR2 FQGTGA. The CDR3 is 15 amino acids. Trimming took 3 bases from V and 1 from J; bases not matched to a gene: 4. Overall study results and limits: TCR beta sequences numbering roughly 16,000 were associated with HLA alleles at 0.05 false discovery rate in a later analysis. Several of the most significant clusters were apparently associated with common viral pathogens in a later analysis. Across all donors, roughly uniform sequencing depth was an assumption of the presence/absence analyses.

The V and J genes are TRBV7-3 and TRBJ2-5, with TRBD2 matching 8 bases. Sequences were obtained from PBMCs. The receptor was derived from a woman aged 18-29 years in good health and CMV-seronegative. CDR3 amino acids: CASSFAGGPQETQYF. The CDR3 nucleotides are TGTGCCAGCAGCTTTGCGGGGGGACCCCAAGAGACCCAGTACTTC.